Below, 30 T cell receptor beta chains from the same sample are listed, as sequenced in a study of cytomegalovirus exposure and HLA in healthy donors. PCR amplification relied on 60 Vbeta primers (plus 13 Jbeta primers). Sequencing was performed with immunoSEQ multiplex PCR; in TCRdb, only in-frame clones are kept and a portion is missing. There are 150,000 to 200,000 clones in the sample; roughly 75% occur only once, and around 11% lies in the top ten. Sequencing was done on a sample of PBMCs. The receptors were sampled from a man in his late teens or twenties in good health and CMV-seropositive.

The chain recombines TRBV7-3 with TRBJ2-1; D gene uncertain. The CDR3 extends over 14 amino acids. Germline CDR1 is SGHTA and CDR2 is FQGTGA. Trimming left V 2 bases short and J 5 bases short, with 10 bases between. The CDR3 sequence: CASSLRPDNNEQFF. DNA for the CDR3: TGTGCCAGCAGCTTACGTCCAGATAACAATGAGCAGTTCTTC. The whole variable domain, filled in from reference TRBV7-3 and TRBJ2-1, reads GAGVSQTPSNKVTEKGKYVELRCDPISGHTALYWYRQSLGQGPEFLIYFQGTGAADDSGLPNDRFFAVRPEGSVSTLKIQRTERGDSAVYLCASSLRPDNNEQFFGPGTRLTVL.

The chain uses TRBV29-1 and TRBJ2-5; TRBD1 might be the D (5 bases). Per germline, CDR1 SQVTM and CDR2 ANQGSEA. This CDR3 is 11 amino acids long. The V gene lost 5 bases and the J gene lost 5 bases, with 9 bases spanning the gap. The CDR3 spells CSVRPGETQYF. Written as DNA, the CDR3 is TGCAGCGTTCGCCCAGGGGAGACCCAGTACTTC.

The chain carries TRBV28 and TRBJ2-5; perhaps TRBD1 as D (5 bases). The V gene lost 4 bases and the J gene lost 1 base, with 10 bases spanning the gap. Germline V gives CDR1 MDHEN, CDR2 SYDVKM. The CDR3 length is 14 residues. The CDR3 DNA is TGTGCCAGCAGTTGGTTAGACAGCCAAGAGACCCAGTACTTC. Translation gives CASSWLDSQETQYF.

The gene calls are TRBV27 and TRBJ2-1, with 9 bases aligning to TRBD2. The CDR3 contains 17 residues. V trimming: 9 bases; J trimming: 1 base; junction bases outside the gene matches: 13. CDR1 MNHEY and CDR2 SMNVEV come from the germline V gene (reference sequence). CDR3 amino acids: CASLRAGGVDSYNEQFF. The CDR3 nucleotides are TGTGCCAGTCTCCGGGCGGGAGGGGTTGATTCCTACAATGAGCAGTTCTTC.

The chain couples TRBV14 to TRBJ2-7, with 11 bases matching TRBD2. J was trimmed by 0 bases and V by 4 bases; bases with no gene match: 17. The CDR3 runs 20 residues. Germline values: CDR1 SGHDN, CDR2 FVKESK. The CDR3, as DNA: TGTGCCAGCAGCCCATCCCAGCCGCTAGCGGGAGGCCAGATCTCCTACGAGCAGTACTTC. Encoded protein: CASSPSQPLAGGQISYEQYF.

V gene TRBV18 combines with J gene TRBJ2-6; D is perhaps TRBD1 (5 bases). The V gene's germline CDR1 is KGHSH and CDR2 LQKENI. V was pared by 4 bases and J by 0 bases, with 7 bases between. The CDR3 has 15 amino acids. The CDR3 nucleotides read TGTGCCAGCTCACGTCAGGGCTCTGGGGCCAACGTCCTGACTTTC. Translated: CASSRQGSGANVLTF. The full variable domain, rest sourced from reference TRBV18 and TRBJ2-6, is NAGVMQNPRHLVRRRGQEARLRCSPMKGHSHVYWYRQLPEEGLKFMVYLQKENIIDESGMPKERFSAEFPKEGPSILRIQQVVRGDSAAYFCASSRQGSGANVLTFGAGSRLTVL.

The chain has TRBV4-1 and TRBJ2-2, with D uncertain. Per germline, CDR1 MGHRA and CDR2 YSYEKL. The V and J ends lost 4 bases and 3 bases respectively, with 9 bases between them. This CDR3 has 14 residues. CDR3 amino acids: CASSPRLDTGELFF. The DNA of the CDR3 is TGCGCCAGCAGCCCCAGACTTGACACCGGGGAGCTGTTTTTT.

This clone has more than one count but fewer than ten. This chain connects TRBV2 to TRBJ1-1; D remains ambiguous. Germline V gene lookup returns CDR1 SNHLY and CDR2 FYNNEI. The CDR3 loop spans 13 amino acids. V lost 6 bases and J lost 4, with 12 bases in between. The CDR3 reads CASRTIVGTEAFF. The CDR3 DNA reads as TGTGCCAGCAGGACTATTGTGGGCACTGAAGCTTTCTTT.

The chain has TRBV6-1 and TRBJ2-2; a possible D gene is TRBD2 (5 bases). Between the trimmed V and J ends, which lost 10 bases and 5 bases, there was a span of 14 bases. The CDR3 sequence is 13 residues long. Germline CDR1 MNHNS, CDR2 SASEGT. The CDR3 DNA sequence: TGTGCCACCGCTGAGGGAATAACCGGGGAGCTGTTTTTT. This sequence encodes CATAEGITGELFF.

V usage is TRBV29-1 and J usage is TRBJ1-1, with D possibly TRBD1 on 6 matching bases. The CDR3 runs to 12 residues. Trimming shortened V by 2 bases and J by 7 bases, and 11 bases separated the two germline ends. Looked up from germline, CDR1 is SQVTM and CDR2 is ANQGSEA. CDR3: CSVERGRGEAFF. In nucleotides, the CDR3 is TGCAGCGTTGAAAGGGGGAGGGGTGAAGCTTTCTTT.

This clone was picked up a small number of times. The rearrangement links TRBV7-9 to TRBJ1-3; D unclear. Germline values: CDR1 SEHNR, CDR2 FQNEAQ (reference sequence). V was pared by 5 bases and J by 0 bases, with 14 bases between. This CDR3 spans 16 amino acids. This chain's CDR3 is CASSPFVGSSGNTIYF. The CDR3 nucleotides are TGTGCCAGCAGCCCATTTGTGGGGAGCTCTGGAAACACCATATATTTT.

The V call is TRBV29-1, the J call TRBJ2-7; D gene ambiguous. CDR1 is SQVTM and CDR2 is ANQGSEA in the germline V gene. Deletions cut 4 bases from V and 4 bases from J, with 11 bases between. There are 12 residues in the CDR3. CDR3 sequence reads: CSVASHDYEQYF. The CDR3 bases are TGCAGCGTTGCCAGTCATGATTACGAGCAGTACTTC.

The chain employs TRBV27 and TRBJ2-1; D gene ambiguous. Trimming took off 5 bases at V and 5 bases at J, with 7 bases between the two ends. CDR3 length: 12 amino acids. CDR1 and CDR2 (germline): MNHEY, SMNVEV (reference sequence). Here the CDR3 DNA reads TGTGCCAGCAGTCGTCCCCACAATGAGCAGTTCTTC. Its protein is CASSRPHNEQFF.

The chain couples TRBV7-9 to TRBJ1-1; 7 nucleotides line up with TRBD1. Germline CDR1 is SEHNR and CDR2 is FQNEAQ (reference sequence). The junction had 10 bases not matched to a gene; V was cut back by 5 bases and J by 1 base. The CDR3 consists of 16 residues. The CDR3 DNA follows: TGTGCCAGCAGCCGCAGACTTACAGGGGAGAACACTGAAGCTTTCTTT. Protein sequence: CASSRRLTGENTEAFF. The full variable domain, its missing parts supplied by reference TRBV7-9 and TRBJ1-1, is DTGVSQNPRHKITKRGQNVTFRCDPISEHNRLYWYRQTLGQGPEFLTYFQNEAQLEKSRLLSDRFSAERPKGSFSTLEIQRTEQGDSAMYLCASSRRLTGENTEAFFGQGTRLTVV.

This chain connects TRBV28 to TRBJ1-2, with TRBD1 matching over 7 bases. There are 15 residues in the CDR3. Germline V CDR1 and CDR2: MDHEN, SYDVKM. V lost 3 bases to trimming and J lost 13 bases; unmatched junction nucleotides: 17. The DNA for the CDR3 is TGTGCCAGCAGTTTGCCTCCCTTTAGGATCAGGGGGTGCACCTTC. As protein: CASSLPPFRIRGCTF.

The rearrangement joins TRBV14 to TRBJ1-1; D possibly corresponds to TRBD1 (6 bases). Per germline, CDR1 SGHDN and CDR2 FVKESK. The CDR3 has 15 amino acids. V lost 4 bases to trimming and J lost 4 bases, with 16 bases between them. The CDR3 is CASSLQGIRGTEAFF. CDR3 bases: TGTGCCAGCAGCCTGCAGGGGATAAGAGGCACTGAAGCTTTCTTT.

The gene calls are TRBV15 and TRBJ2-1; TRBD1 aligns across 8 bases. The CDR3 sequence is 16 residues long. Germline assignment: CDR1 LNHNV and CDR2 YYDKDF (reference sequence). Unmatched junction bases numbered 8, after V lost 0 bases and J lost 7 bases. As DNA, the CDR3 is TGTGCCACCAGCAGAGATCCGGGACAGGTGAGAAATGAGCAGTTCTTC. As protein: CATSRDPGQVRNEQFF.

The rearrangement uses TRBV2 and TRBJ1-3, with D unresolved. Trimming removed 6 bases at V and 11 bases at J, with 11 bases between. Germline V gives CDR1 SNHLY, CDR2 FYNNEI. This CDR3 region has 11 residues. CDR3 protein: CASRESAAIYF. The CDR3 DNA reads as TGTGCCAGCAGGGAATCTGCGGCCATATATTTT.

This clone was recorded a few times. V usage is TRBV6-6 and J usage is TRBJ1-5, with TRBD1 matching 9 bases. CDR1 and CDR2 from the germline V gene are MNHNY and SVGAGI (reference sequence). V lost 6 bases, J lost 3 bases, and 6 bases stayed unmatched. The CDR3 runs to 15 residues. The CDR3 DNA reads TGTGCCAGCAGCCACGGACAGGGGCCCAATCAGCCCCAGCATTTT. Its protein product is CASSHGQGPNQPQHF.

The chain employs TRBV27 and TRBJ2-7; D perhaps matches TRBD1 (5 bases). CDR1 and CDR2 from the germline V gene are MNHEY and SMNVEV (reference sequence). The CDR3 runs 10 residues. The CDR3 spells CPREQGEQYF. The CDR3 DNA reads TGTCCCCGAGAGCAGGGCGAGCAGTACTTC.

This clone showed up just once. CDR3 loop: CASSWFAGTSGINEQFF. Here the CDR3 DNA reads TGTGCCAGCAGTTGGTTTGCGGGAACTAGCGGGATCAATGAGCAGTTCTTC. The chain is built from TRBV25-1 and TRBJ2-1, with TRBD2 matching over 10 bases. The length of the CDR3 is 17 residues. The V and J ends lost 5 bases and 6 bases, in that order; junction bases with no gene match: 13. Germline V gene sequence: CDR1 MGHDK, CDR2 SYGVNS.

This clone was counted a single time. The CDR3 here is CASSSLESIMNEQFF. For the CDR3, the DNA is TGCGCCAGCAGCTCACTAGAGAGTATAATGAATGAGCAGTTCTTC. The chain is built from TRBV5-1 and TRBJ2-1; D might be TRBD2 (5 bases). Per germline, CDR1 SGHRS and CDR2 YFSETQ. CDR3 size: 15 residues. The V end was cut by 3 bases, the J end by 7 bases, with 17 bases between.

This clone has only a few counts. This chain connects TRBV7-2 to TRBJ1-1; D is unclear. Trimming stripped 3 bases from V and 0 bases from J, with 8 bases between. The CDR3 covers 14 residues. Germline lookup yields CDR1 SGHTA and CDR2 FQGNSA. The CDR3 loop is CASSFIALNTEAFF. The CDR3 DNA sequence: TGTGCCAGCAGCTTTATAGCGTTGAACACTGAAGCTTTCTTT.

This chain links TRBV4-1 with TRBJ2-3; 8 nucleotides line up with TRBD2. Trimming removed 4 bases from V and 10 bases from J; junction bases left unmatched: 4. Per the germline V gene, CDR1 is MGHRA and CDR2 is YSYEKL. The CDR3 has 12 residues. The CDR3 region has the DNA TGCGCCAGCAGCCCGGGGACTAGTTCGCAGTATTTT. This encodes CASSPGTSSQYF.

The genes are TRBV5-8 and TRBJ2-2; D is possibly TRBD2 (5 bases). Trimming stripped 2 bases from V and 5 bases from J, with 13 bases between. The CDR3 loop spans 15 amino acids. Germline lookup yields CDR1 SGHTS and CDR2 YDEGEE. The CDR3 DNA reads TGTGCCAGCAGCTTACCGGGGTTCGGGACCGGGGAGCTGTTTTTT. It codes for CASSLPGFGTGELFF.

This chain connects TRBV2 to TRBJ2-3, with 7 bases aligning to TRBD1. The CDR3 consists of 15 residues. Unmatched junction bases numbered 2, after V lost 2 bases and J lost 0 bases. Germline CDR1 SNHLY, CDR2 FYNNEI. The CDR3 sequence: CASSEQGVSTDTQYF. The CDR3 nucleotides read TGTGCCAGCAGTGAACAGGGGGTTAGCACAGATACGCAGTATTTT.

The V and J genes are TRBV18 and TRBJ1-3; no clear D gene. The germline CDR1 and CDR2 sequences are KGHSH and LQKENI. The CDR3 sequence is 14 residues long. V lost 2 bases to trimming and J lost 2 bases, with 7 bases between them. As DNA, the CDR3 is TGTGCCAGCTCACCAAATCCAGCTGGAAACACCATATATTTT. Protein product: CASSPNPAGNTIYF.

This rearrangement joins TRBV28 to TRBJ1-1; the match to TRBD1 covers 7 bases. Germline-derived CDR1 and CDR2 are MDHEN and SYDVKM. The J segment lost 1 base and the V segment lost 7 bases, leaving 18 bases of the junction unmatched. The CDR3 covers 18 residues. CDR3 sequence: CASKPRFKRGQTNTEAFF. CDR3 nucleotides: TGTGCCAGCAAACCCAGATTCAAGAGGGGACAGACGAACACTGAAGCTTTCTTT.

The CDR3 region is CASSLVARINEQFF. The DNA for the CDR3 is TGTGCCAGCAGTTTAGTAGCAAGGATCAATGAGCAGTTCTTC. The V gene is TRBV28, the J gene TRBJ2-1, with D uncertain. The CDR3 runs to 14 residues. CDR1 and CDR2 (germline): MDHEN, SYDVKM. V lost 2 bases and J 6 bases, leaving 11 bases between the germline ends.

The CDR3: CASSLGGSKYNEQFF. CDR3 sequence (DNA): TGTGCCAGCAGCTTAGGCGGGAGTAAATACAATGAGCAGTTCTTC. The chain employs TRBV7-9 and TRBJ2-1; TRBD2 agrees at 7 bases. The CDR3 is made up of 15 amino acids. The ends lost 1 base at V and 4 bases at J; junction bases unmatched: 4. Germline loops: CDR1 SEHNR, CDR2 FQNEAQ (reference sequence).